A single sample gave rise to the 12 T cell receptor beta chains below, sequenced in a study of regulatory T cells in long-lasting Graves disease. Time point defined: newly diagnosed GD, antithyroid drugs for less than 3 months. There was RNA extracted from PBMCs, and the TCR library was made from it. Combining iRepertoire HTBI primers with Arm-PCR of CDR3 regions, the authors built TCR beta libraries. TCRdb recomputed calls from the multiplex PCR reads with MiXCR, one row per CDR3 protein. The data show 550,000 or so distinct CDR3 sequences, with 12% seen just once and about 8.9% held by the top ten. These records were also assigned to another study, of T cells in Graves' hyperthyroidism and ophthalmopathy.

The sample here was peripheral blood mononuclear cells (PBMCs), taken at new diagnosis, from a patient treated with antithyroid drugs. The receptor set was obtained from a woman aged 25 to 39 with Graves disease.

The chain uses TRBV20-1 and TRBJ2-2; 9 nucleotides line up with TRBD1. The CDR3 loop spans 16 amino acids. Germline V gene data show CDR1 as DFQATT and CDR2 as SNEGSKA (reference sequence). The junction had 7 bases not matched to a gene; V was cut back by 0 bases and J by 5 bases. The CDR3 spells CSARDPRTGETGELFF. Here the CDR3 DNA reads TGCAGTGCTAGAGATCCCAGGACAGGGGAAACCGGGGAGCTGTTTTTT.

This clonotype has only a few counts. The chain recombines TRBV19 with TRBJ2-7; maybe TRBD2 (6 bases). The V gene lost 5 bases and the J gene lost 4 bases, with 18 bases spanning the gap. The CDR3 extends over 15 amino acids. The germline V gene encodes CDR1 LNHDA and CDR2 SQIVND (reference sequence). The CDR3 DNA is TGTGCCAGTAGTGCCAAAGGAGGGTTTCCATACGAGCAGTACTTC. It is translated as CASSAKGGFPYEQYF.

This clonotype was seen at least ten times. The chain carries TRBV27 and TRBJ2-6, with 9 nucleotides matching TRBD1. The V gene end was trimmed by 6 bases and the J gene end by 2 bases; junction bases not matched to a gene: 8. The V gene's germline CDR1 is MNHEY and CDR2 SMNVEV (reference sequence). The CDR3 contains 17 residues. CDR3 DNA sequence: TGTGCCAGCAGGACCGGGACAGGGTTTACTGGGGCCAACGTCCTGACTTTC. It is translated as CASRTGTGFTGANVLTF.

The J gene is TRBJ2-4, the V gene TRBV29-1; D uncertain. Germline assignment: CDR1 SQVTM and CDR2 ANQGSEA. V lost 6 bases, J lost 4 bases, and 13 bases lay in between. This CDR3 is built from 13 residues. The CDR3 DNA sequence: TGCAGCGTGTCCGATACTGAGAAAAACATTCAGTACTTC. Translation: CSVSDTEKNIQYF.

This clonotype was picked up many times. J is TRBJ2-7 and V is TRBV12-3 or TRBV12-4; 10 nucleotides agree with TRBD2. V dropped 0 bases and J dropped 3; count of bases not matched to a gene: 5. The CDR3 extends over 16 amino acids. CDR3 nucleotides: TGTGCCAGCAGTTTAGCGGGGACTAGCGCCTTCTACGAGCAGTACTTC. Amino acids: CASSLAGTSAFYEQYF.

This clonotype was observed at least ten times. V and J are TRBV29-1 and TRBJ1-2; 8 nucleotides align to TRBD1. The germline V gene encodes CDR1 SQVTM and CDR2 ANQGSEA. V trimming: 4 bases; J trimming: 4 bases; junction bases outside the gene matches: 14. There are 16 residues in the CDR3. CDR3 loop: CSVVTPGGGPPYGYTF. The CDR3 DNA reads TGCAGCGTTGTTACCCCAGGGGGCGGCCCTCCCTATGGCTACACCTTC.

This clonotype was seen more than once but under ten times. This chain uses TRBV20-1 with TRBJ2-5; D not resolved. V was trimmed by 1 base and J by 8 bases, leaving 14 bases between them. Germline values: CDR1 DFQATT, CDR2 SNEGSKA (reference sequence). CDR3 length: 13 residues. CDR3 sequence: CSARGTLGRTQYF. DNA for the CDR3: TGCAGTGCTAGAGGCACCCTAGGACGTACCCAGTACTTC.

The CDR3 region is CASSPAGPIYEQYF. CDR3 nucleotides: TGTGCCAGCAGCCCCGCGGGACCAATCTACGAGCAGTACTTC. The gene calls are TRBV7-9 and TRBJ2-7; maybe TRBD2 (6 bases). Trimming shortened V by 5 bases and J by 3 bases, and 14 bases separated the two germline ends. The CDR3 is made up of 14 amino acids. Germline V CDR1 and CDR2: SEHNR, FQNEAQ (reference sequence).

The chain joins TRBV28 to TRBJ2-1; 14 nucleotides align to TRBD2. This CDR3 has 18 residues. After removal of 5 bases from V and 3 bases from J, the junction contained 9 bases not matched to a gene. The germline V gene has CDR1 MDHEN and CDR2 SYDVKM. Here the CDR3 reads CASSGTSGGVFRYNEQFF. CDR3 DNA sequence: TGTGCCAGCAGTGGGACTAGCGGGGGAGTTTTCCGCTACAATGAGCAGTTCTTC.

The rearrangement uses TRBV28 and TRBJ2-7, with D perhaps matching TRBD2 (6 bases). V was shortened by 6 bases and J by 3 bases, with 9 bases between the two germline ends. The CDR3 is made up of 12 amino acids. CDR1 is MDHEN and CDR2 is SYDVKM in the germline V gene. The CDR3 DNA is TGTGCCAGCAGGGCGGGACTCTACGAGCAGTACTTC. Translated, it gives CASRAGLYEQYF.

This clonotype was found a few times. J is TRBJ1-2 and V is TRBV20-1, with D perhaps matching TRBD1 (6 bases). CDR3 length: 12 amino acids. The germline V gene has CDR1 DFQATT and CDR2 SNEGSKA (reference sequence). Trimming stripped 3 bases from V and 5 bases from J, with 10 bases between. The CDR3 spells CSARDSTYGYTF. DNA for the CDR3: TGCAGTGCTAGGGACAGCACTTATGGCTACACCTTC.

This clonotype has a count of ten or more. The CDR3 sequence: CASTFTLRGNSPLHF. The CDR3 nucleotides read TGTGCCAGCACCTTCACTCTCAGGGGGAATTCACCCCTCCACTTT. The gene calls are TRBV12-3 or TRBV12-4 and TRBJ1-6; TRBD1 matches at 7 bases. Trimming took 7 bases from V and 7 from J; bases not matched to a gene: 10. This CDR3 spans 15 amino acids.